The clone carrying this T cell receptor beta chain was counted a few times. This specimen belongs to a study of T-cell reconstitution after alpha-beta-depleted transplantation in children. Trimming cost V 6 bases and J 3 bases; bases outside gene matches: 7. The CDR3 has 13 residues. Germline loops: CDR1 SQVTM, CDR2 ANQGSEA. Unique molecular identifiers were incorporated when the TCRbeta library was constructed. TCRdb passed the PCR reads through MiXCR, listing each CDR3 protein once. The data show 200,000 to 250,000 distinct CDR3 sequences, approximately 8% seen once. The receptor was isolated from a male patient aged 2-15 years who had a stem cell transplant for acute myeloid leukemia, so the T cells may come from the graft donor. The chain joins TRBV29-1 to TRBJ2-7; 8 bases fit TRBD1. The specimen comprised PBMCs, mostly from graft donor cells, sampled 360 days after TCRalphabeta/CD19-depleted stem cell transplant. The CDR3 nucleotides read TGCAGCGTCATAGACAGGGGAGGCTACGAGCAGTACTTC. It translates to CSVIDRGGYEQYF.